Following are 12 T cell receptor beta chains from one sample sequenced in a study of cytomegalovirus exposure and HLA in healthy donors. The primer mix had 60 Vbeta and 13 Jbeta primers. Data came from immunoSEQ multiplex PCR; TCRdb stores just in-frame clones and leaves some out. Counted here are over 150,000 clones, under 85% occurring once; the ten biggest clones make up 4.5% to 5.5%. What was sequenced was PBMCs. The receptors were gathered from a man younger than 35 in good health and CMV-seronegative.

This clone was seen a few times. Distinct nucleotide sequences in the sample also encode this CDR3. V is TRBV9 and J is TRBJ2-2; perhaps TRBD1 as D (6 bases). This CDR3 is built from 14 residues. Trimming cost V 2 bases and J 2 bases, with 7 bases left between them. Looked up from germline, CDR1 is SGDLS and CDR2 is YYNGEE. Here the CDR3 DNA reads TGTGCCAGCAGCGTGACAGGAAACACCGGGGAGCTGTTTTTT. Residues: CASSVTGNTGELFF.

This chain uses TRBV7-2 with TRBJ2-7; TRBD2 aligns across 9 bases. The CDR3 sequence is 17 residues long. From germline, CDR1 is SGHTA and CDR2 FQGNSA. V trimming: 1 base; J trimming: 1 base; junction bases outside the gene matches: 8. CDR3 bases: TGTGCCAGCAGCTTAGTGTCCCTAGCGGGACAATCCTACGAGCAGTACTTC. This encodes CASSLVSLAGQSYEQYF.

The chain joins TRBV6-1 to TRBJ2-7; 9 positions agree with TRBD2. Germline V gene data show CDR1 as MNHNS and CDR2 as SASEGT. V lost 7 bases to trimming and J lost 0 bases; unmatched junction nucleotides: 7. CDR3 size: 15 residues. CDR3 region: CASTLSGRNSYEQYF. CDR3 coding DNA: TGTGCCAGCACCCTCAGCGGGAGGAACTCCTACGAGCAGTACTTC.

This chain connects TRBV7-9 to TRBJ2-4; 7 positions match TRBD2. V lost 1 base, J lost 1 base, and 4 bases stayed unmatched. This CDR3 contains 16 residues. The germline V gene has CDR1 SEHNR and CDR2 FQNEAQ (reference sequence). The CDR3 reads CASSLGGGGAKNIQYF. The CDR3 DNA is TGTGCCAGCAGCTTAGGGGGGGGTGGGGCCAAAAACATTCAGTACTTC.

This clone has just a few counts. The CDR3 spells CASSLNSGLGSADTQYF. Written as DNA, the CDR3 is TGTGCCAGCAGCTTAAATTCGGGTTTGGGTTCTGCAGATACGCAGTATTTT. V gene TRBV7-3 combines with J gene TRBJ2-3; D remains unclear. The CDR3 runs 17 residues. Trimming removed 1 base at V and 4 bases at J, with 18 bases between. The germline V gene encodes CDR1 SGHTA and CDR2 FQGTGA.

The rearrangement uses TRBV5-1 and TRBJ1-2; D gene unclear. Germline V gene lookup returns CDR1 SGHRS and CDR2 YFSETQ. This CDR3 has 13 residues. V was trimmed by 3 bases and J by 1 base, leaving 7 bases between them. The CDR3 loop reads CASSSGVNYGYTF. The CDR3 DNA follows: TGCGCCAGCAGCTCGGGAGTTAACTATGGCTACACCTTC.

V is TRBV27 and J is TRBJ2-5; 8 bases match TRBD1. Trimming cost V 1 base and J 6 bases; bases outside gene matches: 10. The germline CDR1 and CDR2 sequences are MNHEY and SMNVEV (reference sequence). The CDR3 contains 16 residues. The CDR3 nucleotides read TGTGCCAGCAGTTTATACCGGACACAGGGGGTACAGACCCAGTACTTC. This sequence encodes CASSLYRTQGVQTQYF.

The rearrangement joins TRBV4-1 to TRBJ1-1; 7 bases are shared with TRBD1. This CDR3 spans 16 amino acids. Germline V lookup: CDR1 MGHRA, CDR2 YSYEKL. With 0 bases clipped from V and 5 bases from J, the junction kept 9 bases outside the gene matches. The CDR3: CASSQDGRGLGTEAFF. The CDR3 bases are TGCGCCAGCAGCCAAGATGGTAGGGGGCTGGGTACTGAAGCTTTCTTT.

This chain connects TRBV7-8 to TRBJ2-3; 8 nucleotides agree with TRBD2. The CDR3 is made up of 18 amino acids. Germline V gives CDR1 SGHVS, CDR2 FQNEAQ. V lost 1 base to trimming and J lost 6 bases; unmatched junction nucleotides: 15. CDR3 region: CASSLETPGLGTVDTQYF. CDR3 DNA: TGTGCCAGCAGCTTAGAGACCCCGGGACTAGGAACAGTGGATACGCAGTATTTT.

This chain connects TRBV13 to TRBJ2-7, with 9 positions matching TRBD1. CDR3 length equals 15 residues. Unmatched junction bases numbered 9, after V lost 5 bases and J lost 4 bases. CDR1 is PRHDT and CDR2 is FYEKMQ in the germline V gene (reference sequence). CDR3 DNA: TGTGCCAGCAGCACGCACGGGACAGGGAATTACGAGCAGTACTTC. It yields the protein CASSTHGTGNYEQYF. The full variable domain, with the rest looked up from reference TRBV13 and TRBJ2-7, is AAGVIQSPRHLIKEKRETATLKCYPIPRHDTVYWYQQGPGQDPQFLISFYEKMQSDKGSIPDRFSAQQFSDYHSELNMSSLELGDSALYFCASSTHGTGNYEQYFGPGTRLTVT.

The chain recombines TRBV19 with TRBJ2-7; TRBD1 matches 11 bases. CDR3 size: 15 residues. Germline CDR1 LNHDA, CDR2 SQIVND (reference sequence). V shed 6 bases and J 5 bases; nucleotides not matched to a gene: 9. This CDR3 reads CASSSPGQGDDEQYF. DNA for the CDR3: TGTGCCAGTAGCTCGCCGGGACAGGGGGACGACGAGCAGTACTTC.

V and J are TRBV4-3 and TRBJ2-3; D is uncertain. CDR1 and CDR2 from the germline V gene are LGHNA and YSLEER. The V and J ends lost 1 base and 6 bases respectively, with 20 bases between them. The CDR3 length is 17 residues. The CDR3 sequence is CASSQGPSGGVRDTQYF. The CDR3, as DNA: TGCGCCAGCAGCCAAGGCCCCTCTGGCGGAGTTCGGGATACGCAGTATTTT.